This T cell receptor (beta chain) was sequenced during a study of cytomegalovirus exposure and HLA in healthy donors. PCR used 60 Vbeta primers and 13 Jbeta primers. Data came from immunoSEQ multiplex PCR; TCRdb stores just in-frame clones and leaves some out. The table includes approximately 150,000 clones, approximately 86% detected once. The V end lost 0 bases, the J end lost 1 base, and 12 bases lay between the germline ends. The CDR3 length is 16 residues. Germline CDR1 MGHRA, CDR2 YSYEKL. Study conclusions and caveats: Among CMV-associated TCR beta chains, most appeared HLA-restricted in a later analysis.

Concerning this clone: Its cognate antigen is unknown.

The sequence was collected from a middle-aged woman in good health and CMV-seronegative. The gene calls are TRBV4-1 and TRBJ2-5; D is perhaps TRBD1 (5 bases). Sequenced input: PBMCs. CDR3 residues: CASSQDAGISQETQYF. CDR3 nucleotide sequence: TGCGCCAGCAGCCAAGATGCAGGGATCTCCCAAGAGACCCAGTACTTC.